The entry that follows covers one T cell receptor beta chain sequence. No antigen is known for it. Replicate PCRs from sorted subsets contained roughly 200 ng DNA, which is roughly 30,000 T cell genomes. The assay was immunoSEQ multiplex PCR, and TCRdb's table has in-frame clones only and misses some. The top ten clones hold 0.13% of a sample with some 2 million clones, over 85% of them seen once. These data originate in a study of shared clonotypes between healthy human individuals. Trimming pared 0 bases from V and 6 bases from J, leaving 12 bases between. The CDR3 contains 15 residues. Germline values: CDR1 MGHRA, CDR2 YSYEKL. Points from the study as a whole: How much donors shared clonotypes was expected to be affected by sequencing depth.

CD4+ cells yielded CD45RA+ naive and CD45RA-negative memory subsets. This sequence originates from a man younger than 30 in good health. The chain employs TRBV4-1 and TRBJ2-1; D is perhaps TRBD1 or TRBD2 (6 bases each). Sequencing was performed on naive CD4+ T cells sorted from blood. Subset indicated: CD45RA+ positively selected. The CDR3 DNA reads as TGCGCCAGCAGCCAAGATCTAGGAGGGGGCAATGAGCAGTTCTTC. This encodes CASSQDLGGGNEQFF.